This TCR beta chain was captured by sequencing in a study of blood T cell repertoires in COVID-19. Profiling relied on immunoSEQ multiplex PCR, and the TCRdb table lists in-frame clones only, not all of them. The profile shows 300,000 to 350,000 clones, around nine tenths of them singletons. People in the exposed group encountered a COVID-19 case within 2 weeks before entering the study. The germline V gene has CDR1 PRHDT and CDR2 FYEKMQ (reference sequence). Trimming shortened V by 4 bases and J by 9 bases, and 13 bases separated the two germline ends. The CDR3 is made up of 13 amino acids. This TCR derives from a woman aged 25 to 39 who had been exposed to COVID-19. The sequenced sample was PBMCs or T cells enriched from blood (not recorded which). The chain joins TRBV13 to TRBJ2-1; D possibly corresponds to TRBD2 (6 bases). The CDR3 DNA reads TGTGCCAGCAGCTCCCCCGGGAGACCTGAGCAGTTCTTC. It specifies CASSSPGRPEQFF.